This TCR beta chain comes out of a study of coeliac disease. The CDR3 is 14 residues long. Germline CDR1 is GTSNPN and CDR2 is SVGIG (reference sequence). V lost 4 bases, J lost 2 bases, and 13 bases lay in between. TCRdb keeps only in-frame clones here, not all; method: immunoSEQ multiplex PCR. The data show 3,500 or so clones, approximately 71% seen once. This receptor was identified in a man older than 75 without celiac disease. The sequenced sample was lymphocytes from the gut lamina propria. The genes are TRBV30 and TRBJ2-3, with D possibly being TRBD2 (6 bases). CDR3 amino acids: CAWKFWGVTDTQYF. The CDR3 DNA is TGTGCCTGGAAGTTTTGGGGGGTCACAGATACGCAGTATTTT.